The present TCR beta chain was sequenced within a study of blood T cell repertoires in COVID-19. For the study at large: Acute-phase and convalescent COVID-19 samples originated in the United States, Italy and Spain. T cells, B-cell-depleted T cells, or PBMCs provided the cDNA or gDNA that served as material.

In germline, CDR1 is MRHNA, CDR2 SNTAGT. J lost 5 bases, V lost 5 bases, and 3 bases had no gene match. This CDR3 has 14 amino acids. Under the authors' procedure: Nucleated cell counts were estimated from reference gene primer amplification. The protocol was immunoSEQ multiplex PCR, while the TCRdb copy is restricted to in-frame clones and leaves out a portion. Clonal size and the V and J genes are those of that table, whereas D and trimming came from the DNA. The data show 110,000 or so clones, more than 75% seen once. The chain couples TRBV6-4 to TRBJ1-6, with 7 bases identical to TRBD1. The sequence was obtained from a woman between 40 and 50 years old with acute or convalescent COVID-19. The sample was peripheral blood. CDR3 residues: CASSLTGDNSPLHF. In DNA, the CDR3 is TGTGCCAGCAGTCTTACAGGGGATAATTCACCCCTCCACTTT.